This T cell receptor beta chain is from a study of cytomegalovirus exposure and HLA in healthy donors. The PCR contained 60 Vbeta and 13 Jbeta primers. Some clones are missing from TCRdb's copy, which holds only in-frame ones; the method was immunoSEQ multiplex PCR. This sample has 130,000 to 150,000 clones, with around 70% found just once. Regarding this clone: Its antigen is still unknown.

CDR1 SGHAT and CDR2 FQNNGV come from the germline V gene. The V and J ends lost 4 bases and 2 bases, in that order; junction bases with no gene match: 7. The CDR3 has 15 residues. These donors counted as nominally healthy when sampled, but unrecorded immune exposures were likely. Whole-study results and caveats: Later analysis associated a missense DCLRE1C variant with TCR beta V- and J-gene trimming.

The chain has TRBV11-2 and TRBJ2-5, with TRBD1 identical over 7 bases. The sequence came from a man aged 35 to 55 in good health and CMV-seronegative. Material: PBMCs. This CDR3 is CASSSGQVAQETQYF. The CDR3, as DNA: TGTGCCAGCAGCTCCGGACAGGTCGCTCAAGAGACCCAGTACTTC. The variable domain in full, completed from reference TRBV11-2 and TRBJ2-5, reads EAGVAQSPRYKIIEKRQSVAFWCNPISGHATLYWYQQILGQGPKLLIQFQNNGVVDDSQLPKDRFSAERLKGVDSTLKIQPAKLEDSAVYLCASSSGQVAQETQYFGPGTRLLVL.